The following is a T cell receptor (beta chain) sequence with its context. The data are from a study of OX40 agonist ivuxolimab in advanced cancers. Study at large: Three patients, one with hepatocellular carcinoma and two with cutaneous melanoma, responded partially.

Measured with immunoSEQ multiplex PCR; TCRdb has only the in-frame clones, and not every one. The data contain 50,000 to 65,000 clones, 89% of them singletons. Looked up from germline, CDR1 is SQVTM and CDR2 is ANQGSEA. With 3 bases clipped from V and 7 bases from J, the junction kept 5 bases outside the gene matches. The CDR3 has 14 residues. The chain carries TRBV29-1 and TRBJ2-1, with 11 bases lining up with TRBD2. Sequences were derived from CD4+ or CD8+ T cells sorted from blood, sampled in a trial of the OX40 agonist ivuxolimab. The sequence derives from an adult with an advanced solid tumor such as melanoma, head and neck, liver or kidney cancer. CDR3 nucleotides: TGCAGCGTTGAGGGTAGCGGGAGGGTTAATGAGCAGTTCTTC. As protein: CSVEGSGRVNEQFF.